This T cell receptor (beta chain) was observed in a study of identical twins. Study-wide findings and caveats: Out-of-frame alpha sequences common to twins exhibited an excess of low generation probability.

TCRdb re-derived calls from the 5' RACE reads in MiXCR, one entry per CDR3 protein. The sample has nearly 650,000 distinct CDR3 sequences; roughly 7.2% are singletons. Germline CDR1 is LNHNV and CDR2 is YYDKDF (reference sequence). The CDR3 contains 18 residues. Trimming stripped 1 base from V and 9 bases from J, with 22 bases between. A few counts support this clonotype. What it binds is not known. The same data also went into a second study, on yellow fever vaccine responses in identical twins.

Sequencing used PBMCs. This receptor was obtained from a woman under 30 in good health. The chain couples TRBV15 to TRBJ1-6, with D possibly being TRBD1 (6 bases). The CDR3 reads CATSRGLMNRDRGSPLHF. The CDR3 DNA reads TGTGCCACCAGCAGAGGTTTAATGAACAGGGACCGAGGTTCACCCCTCCACTTT.